This note documents a single TCR beta chain sequence. Its antigen is currently unknown. The data were obtained in a study of cytomegalovirus exposure and HLA in healthy donors. Study findings and constraints: Most observed TCR sequences were rare, whereas some public TCRs were detected in many donors.

V lost 6 bases and J lost 5; bases outside the gene matches: 12. This CDR3 region has 15 residues. Germline CDR1 SNHLY, CDR2 FYNNEI. The study ran its PCR with 60 Vbeta and 13 Jbeta primers. Generated by immunoSEQ multiplex PCR, the TCRdb table keeps only in-frame clones and is missing some. The repertoire holds roughly 71,000 clones, with around 73% as singletons. This rearrangement joins TRBV2 to TRBJ2-5; 7 bases are a match to TRBD1. The source of this sequence is a girl aged 10 to 17 in good health and CMV-seropositive. The specimen was PBMCs. In DNA form, the CDR3 reads TGTGCCAGCAGGGATTACAGGGGAGTTGAGGAGACCCAGTACTTC. Amino acid sequence: CASRDYRGVEETQYF.